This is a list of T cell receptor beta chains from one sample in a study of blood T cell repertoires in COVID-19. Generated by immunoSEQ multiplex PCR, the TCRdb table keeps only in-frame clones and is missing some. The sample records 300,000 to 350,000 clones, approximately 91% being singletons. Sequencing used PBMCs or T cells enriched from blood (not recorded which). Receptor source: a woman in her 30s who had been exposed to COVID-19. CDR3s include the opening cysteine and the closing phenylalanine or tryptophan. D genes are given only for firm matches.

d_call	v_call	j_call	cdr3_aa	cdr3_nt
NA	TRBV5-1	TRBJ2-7	CASSLSGTSDEQYF	TGCGCCAGCAGCTTGAGTGGGACATCGGACGAGCAGTACTTC
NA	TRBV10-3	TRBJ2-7	CAHGNFGYEQYF	TGTGCCCACGGGAATTTCGGTTACGAGCAGTACTTC
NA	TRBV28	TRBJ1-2	CASSLGGQEGSYTF	TGTGCCAGCAGTTTAGGAGGGCAGGAGGGGAGCTACACCTTC
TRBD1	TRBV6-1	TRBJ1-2	CASSAPGQGARVYGYTF	TGTGCCAGCAGTGCCCCGGGACAGGGGGCGCGAGTCTATGGCTACACCTTC
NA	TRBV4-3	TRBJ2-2	CASSPRTVNTGELFF	TGCGCCAGCAGCCCCCGGACAGTGAACACCGGGGAGCTGTTTTTT
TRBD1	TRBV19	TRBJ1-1	CASSIHRGEAFF	TGTGCCAGTAGTATACACAGGGGTGAAGCTTTCTTT
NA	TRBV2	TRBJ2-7	CASTARAGSYYEQYF	TGTGCCAGCACTGCGCGGGCAGGTTCATACTACGAGCAGTACTTC
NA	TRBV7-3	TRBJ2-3	CASSPERSTSTDTQYF	TGTGCCAGCAGCCCGGAGCGGAGCACTAGCACAGATACGCAGTATTTT
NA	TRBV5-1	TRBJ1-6	CASSLVGGPVYNSPLHF	TGCGCCAGCAGCTTGGTCGGGGGGCCTGTGTATAATTCACCCCTCCACTTT
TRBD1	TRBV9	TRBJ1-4	CASSLQQGGAEKLFF	TGTGCCAGCAGCCTCCAACAGGGGGGGGCTGAAAAACTGTTTTTT